This record concerns one T cell receptor beta chain sequence. Its matching antigen is unknown. These data come from a study of CD8+ T cells in alopecia areata. Points from the study as a whole: Relative to normal scalp, lesional scalp, especially alopecia totalis/universalis, showed higher clonality.

V lost 6 bases, J lost 5 bases, and 7 bases stayed unmatched. Germline CDR1 and CDR2: MNHEY and SMNVEV (reference sequence). CDR3 length: 14 amino acids. Isolated RNA was reverse transcribed into cDNA used as the sequencing template. Profiled with immunoSEQ multiplex PCR; TCRdb holds only in-frame clones, not every one. The table lists about 200,000 clones, 50% to 70% of them singletons, with approximately 0.44% in the top ten. Patients with alopecia areata provided lesional scalp punch biopsies as well as peripheral blood. This chain joins TRBV27 and TRBJ1-2; 9 nucleotides line up with TRBD1. This receptor was taken from a human donor with alopecia areata. Sequencing was performed on CD4+ T cells sorted from blood, taken at week 0. The CDR3 nucleotides are TGTGCCAGCAGAGCCTCTGACAGGGGGTATGGCTACACCTTC. Protein sequence: CASRASDRGYGYTF.